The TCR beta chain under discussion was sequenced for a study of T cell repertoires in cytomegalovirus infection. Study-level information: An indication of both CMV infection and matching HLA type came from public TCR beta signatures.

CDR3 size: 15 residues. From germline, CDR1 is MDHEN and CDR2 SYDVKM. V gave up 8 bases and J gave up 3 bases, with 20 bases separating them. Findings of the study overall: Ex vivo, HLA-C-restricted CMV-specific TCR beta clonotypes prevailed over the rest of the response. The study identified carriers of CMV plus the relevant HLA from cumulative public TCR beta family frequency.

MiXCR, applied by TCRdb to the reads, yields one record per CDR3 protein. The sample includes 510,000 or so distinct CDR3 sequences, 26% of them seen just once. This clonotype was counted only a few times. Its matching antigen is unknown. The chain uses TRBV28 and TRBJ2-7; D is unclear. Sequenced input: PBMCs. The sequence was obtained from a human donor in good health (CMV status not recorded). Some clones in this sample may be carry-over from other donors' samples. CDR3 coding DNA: TGTGCCAGCGCCTCTCTTCCCGTACGGAACTACGAGCAGTACTTC. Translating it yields CASASLPVRNYEQYF. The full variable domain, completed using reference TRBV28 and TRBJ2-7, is DVKVTQSSRYLVKRTGEKVFLECVQDMDHENMFWYRQDPGLGLRLIYFSYDVKMKEKGDIPEGYSVSREKKERFSLILESASTNQTSMYLCASASLPVRNYEQYFGPGTRLTVT.